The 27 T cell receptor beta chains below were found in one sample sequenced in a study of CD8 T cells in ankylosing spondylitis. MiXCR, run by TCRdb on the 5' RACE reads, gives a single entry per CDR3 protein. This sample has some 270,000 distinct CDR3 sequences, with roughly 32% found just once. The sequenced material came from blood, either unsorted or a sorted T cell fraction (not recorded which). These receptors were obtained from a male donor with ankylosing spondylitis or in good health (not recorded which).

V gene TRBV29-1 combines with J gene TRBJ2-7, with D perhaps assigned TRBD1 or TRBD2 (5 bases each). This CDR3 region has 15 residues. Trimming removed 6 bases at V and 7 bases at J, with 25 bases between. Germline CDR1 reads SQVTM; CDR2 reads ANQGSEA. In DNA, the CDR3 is TGCAGCGTCGGCTTTCGAGCCCGAGGCGAGGGGGAGCAGTACTTC. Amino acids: CSVGFRARGEGEQYF.

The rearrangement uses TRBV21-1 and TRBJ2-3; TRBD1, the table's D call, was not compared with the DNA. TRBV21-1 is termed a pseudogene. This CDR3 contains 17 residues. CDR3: CASSKAAGVDSTDTQYF. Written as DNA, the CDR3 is TGTGCCAGCAGCAAAGCCGCGGGGGTGGATAGCACAGATACGCAGTATTTT.

Here the CDR3 reads CASSSRHRDGSYEQYF. CDR3 bases: TGTGCCAGCAGCTCAAGACATCGAGACGGGTCCTACGAGCAGTACTTC. This chain joins TRBV7-2 and TRBJ2-7; D is ambiguous. The CDR3 covers 16 residues. CDR1 is SGHTA and CDR2 is FQGNSA in the germline V gene. V gave up 4 bases and J gave up 1 base, with 17 bases separating them.

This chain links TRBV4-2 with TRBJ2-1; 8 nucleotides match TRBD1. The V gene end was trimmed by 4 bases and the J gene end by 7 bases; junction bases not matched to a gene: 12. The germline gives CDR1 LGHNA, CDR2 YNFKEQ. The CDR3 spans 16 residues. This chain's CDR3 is CASSPTLGQGGNEQFF. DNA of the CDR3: TGTGCCAGCAGCCCGACACTTGGACAGGGTGGGAATGAGCAGTTCTTC.

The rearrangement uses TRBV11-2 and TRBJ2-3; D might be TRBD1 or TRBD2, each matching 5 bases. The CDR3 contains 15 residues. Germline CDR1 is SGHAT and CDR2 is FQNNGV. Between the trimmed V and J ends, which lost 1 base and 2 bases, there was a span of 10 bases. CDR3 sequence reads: CASSLGDVTTDTQYF. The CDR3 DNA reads TGTGCCAGCAGCTTAGGGGACGTAACCACAGATACGCAGTATTTT.

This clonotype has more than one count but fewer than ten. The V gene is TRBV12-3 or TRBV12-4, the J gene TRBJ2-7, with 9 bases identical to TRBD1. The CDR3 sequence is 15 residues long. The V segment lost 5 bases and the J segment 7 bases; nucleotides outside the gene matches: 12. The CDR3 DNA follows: TGTGCCAGCAGTCCCCGACAGGGGGGATCTCAGGAGCAGTACTTC. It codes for CASSPRQGGSQEQYF.

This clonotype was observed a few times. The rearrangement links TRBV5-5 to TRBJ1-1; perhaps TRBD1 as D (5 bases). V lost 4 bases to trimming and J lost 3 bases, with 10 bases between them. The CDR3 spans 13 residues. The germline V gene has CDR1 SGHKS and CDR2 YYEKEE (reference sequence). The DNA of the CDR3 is TGTGCCAGCAGCGGGGGACTGTACACTGAAGCTTTCTTT. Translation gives CASSGGLYTEAFF.

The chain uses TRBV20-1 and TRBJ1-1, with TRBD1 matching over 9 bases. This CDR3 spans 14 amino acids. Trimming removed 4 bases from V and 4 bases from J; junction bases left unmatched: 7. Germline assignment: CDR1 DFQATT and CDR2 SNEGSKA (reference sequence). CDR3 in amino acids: CSATEGTGPTEAFF. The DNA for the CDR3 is TGCAGTGCTACAGAAGGGACAGGGCCCACTGAAGCTTTCTTT.

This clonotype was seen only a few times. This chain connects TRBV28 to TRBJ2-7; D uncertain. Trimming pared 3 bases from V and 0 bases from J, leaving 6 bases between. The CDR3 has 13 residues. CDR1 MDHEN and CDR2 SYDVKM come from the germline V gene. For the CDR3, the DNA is TGTGCCAGCAGTTTCACAGTCTCCTACGAGCAGTACTTC. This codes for CASSFTVSYEQYF.

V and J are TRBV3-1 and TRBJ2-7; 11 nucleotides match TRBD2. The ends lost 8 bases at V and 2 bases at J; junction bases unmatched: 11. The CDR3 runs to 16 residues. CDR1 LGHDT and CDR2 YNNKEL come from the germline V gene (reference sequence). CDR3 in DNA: TGTGCCAGCGGACCGCAAGGGACTAGCGGACCCTACGAGCAGTACTTC. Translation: CASGPQGTSGPYEQYF.

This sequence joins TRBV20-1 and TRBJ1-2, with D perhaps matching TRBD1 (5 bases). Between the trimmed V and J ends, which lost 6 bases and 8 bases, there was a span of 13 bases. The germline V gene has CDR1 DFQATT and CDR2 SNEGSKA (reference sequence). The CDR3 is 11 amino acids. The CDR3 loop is CSADQGSGYTF. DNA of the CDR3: TGCAGTGCAGATCAGGGATCGGGCTACACCTTC.

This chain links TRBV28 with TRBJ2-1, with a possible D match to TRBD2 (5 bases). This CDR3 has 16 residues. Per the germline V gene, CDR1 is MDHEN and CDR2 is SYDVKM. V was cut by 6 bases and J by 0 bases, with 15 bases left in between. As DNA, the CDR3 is TGTGCCAGCAGCAGCTCGTTGGGGAGCTCCTACAATGAGCAGTTCTTC. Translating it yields CASSSSLGSSYNEQFF. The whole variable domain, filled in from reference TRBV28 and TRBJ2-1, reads DVKVTQSSRYLVKRTGEKVFLECVQDMDHENMFWYRQDPGLGLRLIYFSYDVKMKEKGDIPEGYSVSREKKERFSLILESASTNQTSMYLCASSSSLGSSYNEQFFGPGTRLTVL.

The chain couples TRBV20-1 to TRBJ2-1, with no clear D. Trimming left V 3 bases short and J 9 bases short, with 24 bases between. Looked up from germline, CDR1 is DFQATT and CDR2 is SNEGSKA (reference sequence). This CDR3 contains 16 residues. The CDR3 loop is CSASRGSVVPHSEQFF. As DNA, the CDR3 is TGCAGTGCTAGTCGTGGATCAGTGGTCCCCCATTCTGAGCAGTTCTTC.

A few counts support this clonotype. The CDR3 is CASSLFGGGETQYF. Here the CDR3 DNA reads TGTGCCAGCAGTTTATTCGGGGGGGGTGAGACCCAGTACTTC. V gene TRBV12-3 or TRBV12-4 combines with J gene TRBJ2-5, with TRBD2 matching 8 bases. V lost 2 bases, J lost 5 bases, and 4 bases stayed unmatched. CDR3 length equals 14 residues.

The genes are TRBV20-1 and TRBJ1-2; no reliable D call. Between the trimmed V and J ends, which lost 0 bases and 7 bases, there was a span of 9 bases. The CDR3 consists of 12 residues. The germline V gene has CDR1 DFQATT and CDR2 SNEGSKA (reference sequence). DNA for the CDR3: TGCAGTGCTAGAGAGCCGAAGGCTGGCTACACCTTC. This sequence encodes CSAREPKAGYTF.

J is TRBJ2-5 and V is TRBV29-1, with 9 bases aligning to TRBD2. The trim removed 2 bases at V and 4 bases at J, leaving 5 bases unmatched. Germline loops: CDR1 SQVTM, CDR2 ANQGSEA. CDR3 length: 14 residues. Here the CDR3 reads CSVEKRGVGETQYF. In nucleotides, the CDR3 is TGCAGCGTTGAAAAGCGGGGGGTGGGAGAGACCCAGTACTTC.

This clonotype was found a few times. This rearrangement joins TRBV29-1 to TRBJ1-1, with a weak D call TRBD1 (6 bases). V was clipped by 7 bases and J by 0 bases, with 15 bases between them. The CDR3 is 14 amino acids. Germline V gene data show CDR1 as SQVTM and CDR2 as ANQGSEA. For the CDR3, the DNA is TGCAGCGCCTCGGACAGATTTTTGAACACTGAAGCTTTCTTT. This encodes CSASDRFLNTEAFF. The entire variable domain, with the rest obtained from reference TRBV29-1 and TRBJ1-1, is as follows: SAVISQKPSRDICQRGTSLTIQCQVDSQVTMMFWYRQQPGQSLTLIATANQGSEATYESGFVIDKFPISRPNLTFSTLTVSNMSPEDSSIYLCSASDRFLNTEAFFGQGTRLTVV.

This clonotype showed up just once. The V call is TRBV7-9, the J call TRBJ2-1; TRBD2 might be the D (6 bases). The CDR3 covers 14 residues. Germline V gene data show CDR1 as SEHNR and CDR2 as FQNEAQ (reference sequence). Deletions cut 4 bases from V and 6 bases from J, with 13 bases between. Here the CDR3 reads CASSSLTRRNEQFF. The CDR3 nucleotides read TGTGCCAGCAGCTCCTTGACTAGGCGCAATGAGCAGTTCTTC.

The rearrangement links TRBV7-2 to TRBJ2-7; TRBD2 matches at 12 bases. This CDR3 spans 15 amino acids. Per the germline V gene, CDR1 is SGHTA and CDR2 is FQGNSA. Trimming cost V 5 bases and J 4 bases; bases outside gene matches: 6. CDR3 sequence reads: CASSPSGGAGYEQYF. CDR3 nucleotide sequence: TGTGCCAGCAGCCCTAGCGGGGGGGCCGGTTACGAGCAGTACTTC.

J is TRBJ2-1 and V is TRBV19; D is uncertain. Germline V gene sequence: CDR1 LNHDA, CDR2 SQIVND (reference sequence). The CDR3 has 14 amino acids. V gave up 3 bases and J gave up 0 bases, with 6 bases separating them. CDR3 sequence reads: CASSIRFSYNEQFF. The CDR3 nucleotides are TGTGCCAGTAGTATCAGATTCTCCTACAATGAGCAGTTCTTC. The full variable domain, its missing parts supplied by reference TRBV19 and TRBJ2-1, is DGGITQSPKYLFRKEGQNVTLSCEQNLNHDAMYWYRQDPGQGLRLIYYSQIVNDFQKGDIAEGYSVSREKKESFPLTVTSAQKNPTAFYLCASSIRFSYNEQFFGPGTRLTVL.

CDR3 in amino acids: CASSLDNSGNYGYTF. The CDR3, as DNA: TGTGCCAGCAGCTTAGATAACAGTGGGAACTATGGCTACACCTTC. The chain couples TRBV7-9 to TRBJ1-2; D gene uncertain. Trimming removed 1 base at V and 2 bases at J, with 11 bases between. The CDR3 consists of 15 residues. The germline V gene has CDR1 SEHNR and CDR2 FQNEAQ (reference sequence).

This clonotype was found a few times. The CDR3 loop reads CSVALPFRGTDTQYF. As DNA, the CDR3 is TGCAGCGTTGCACTACCATTTCGAGGCACAGATACGCAGTATTTT. The chain links TRBV29-1 to TRBJ2-3; D unclear. Trimming pared 4 bases from V and 1 base from J, leaving 15 bases between. The CDR3 length is 15 residues. Looked up from germline, CDR1 is SQVTM and CDR2 is ANQGSEA.

The CDR3 sequence is CASSPRDREDEQFF. The CDR3 region has the DNA TGTGCCAGCAGCCCCCGGGACAGGGAGGATGAGCAGTTCTTC. V gene TRBV4-2 combines with J gene TRBJ2-1; the match to TRBD1 covers 9 bases. The V gene end was trimmed by 4 bases and the J gene end by 8 bases; junction bases not matched to a gene: 6. The CDR3 totals 14 residues. Germline-derived CDR1 and CDR2 are LGHNA and YNFKEQ.

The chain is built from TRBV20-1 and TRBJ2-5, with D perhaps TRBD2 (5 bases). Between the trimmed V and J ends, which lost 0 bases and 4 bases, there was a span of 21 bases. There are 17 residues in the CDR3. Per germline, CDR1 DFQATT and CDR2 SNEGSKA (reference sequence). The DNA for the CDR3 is TGCAGTGCTAGAGAAAGCGGAAAGGGCGCCGGCGGAGAGACCCAGTACTTC. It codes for CSARESGKGAGGETQYF.

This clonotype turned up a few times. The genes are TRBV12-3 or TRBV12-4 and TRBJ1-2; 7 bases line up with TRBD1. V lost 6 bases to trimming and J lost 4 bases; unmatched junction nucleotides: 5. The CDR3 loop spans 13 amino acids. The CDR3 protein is CASSPDRAYGYTF. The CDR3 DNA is TGTGCCAGCAGCCCCGACAGGGCCTATGGCTACACCTTC.

CDR3 sequence (DNA): TGTGCCAGCAGGGAACGACAGGGGGAGACCCAGTACTTC. Translated, it gives CASRERQGETQYF. This chain links TRBV12-3 or TRBV12-4 with TRBJ2-5; 8 positions agree with TRBD1. This CDR3 region has 13 residues. J was trimmed by 5 bases and V by 6 bases; bases with no gene match: 5.

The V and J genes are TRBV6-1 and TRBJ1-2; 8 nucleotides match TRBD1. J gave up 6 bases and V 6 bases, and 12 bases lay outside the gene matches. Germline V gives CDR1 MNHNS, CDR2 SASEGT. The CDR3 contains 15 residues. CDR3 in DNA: TGTGCCAGCAGCCCGCTTCTCCTCAGGGGGCATGGCTACACCTTC. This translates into CASSPLLLRGHGYTF.